Listed here is a single T cell receptor beta chain. The germline gives CDR1 LNHNV, CDR2 YYDKDF (reference sequence). Trimming removed 6 bases from V and 4 bases from J, with 9 bases in between. The CDR3 is 12 amino acids. The sample originates from a study of cytomegalovirus exposure and HLA in healthy donors. This PCR relied on a set of 60 Vbeta primers and 13 Jbeta primers. Profiled with immunoSEQ multiplex PCR; TCRdb holds only in-frame clones, not every one. Here the sample spans approximately 120,000 clones, 70% to 80% being singletons. The chain uses TRBV15 and TRBJ1-2, with D unresolved. The material sequenced was PBMCs. This TCR derives from a woman in her 50s in good health and CMV-seropositive. The CDR3 region is CATSRGSYGYTF. As DNA, the CDR3 is TGTGCCACCAGTCGGGGTAGCTATGGCTACACCTTC.